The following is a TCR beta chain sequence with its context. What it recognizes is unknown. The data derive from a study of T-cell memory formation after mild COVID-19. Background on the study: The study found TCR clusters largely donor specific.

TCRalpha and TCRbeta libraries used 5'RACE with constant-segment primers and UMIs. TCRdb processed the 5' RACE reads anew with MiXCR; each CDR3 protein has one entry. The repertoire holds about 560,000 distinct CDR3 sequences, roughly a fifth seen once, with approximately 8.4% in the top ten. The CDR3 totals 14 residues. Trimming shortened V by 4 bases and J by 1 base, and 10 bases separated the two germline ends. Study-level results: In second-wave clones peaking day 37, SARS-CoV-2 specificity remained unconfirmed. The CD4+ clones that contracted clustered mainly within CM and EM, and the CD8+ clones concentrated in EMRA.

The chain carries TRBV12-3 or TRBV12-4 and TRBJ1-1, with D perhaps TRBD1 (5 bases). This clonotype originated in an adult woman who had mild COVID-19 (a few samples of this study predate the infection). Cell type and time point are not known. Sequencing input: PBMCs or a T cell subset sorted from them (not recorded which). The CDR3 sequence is CASSSRGTNTEAFF. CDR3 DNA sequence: TGTGCCAGCAGTTCCAGAGGGACGAACACTGAAGCTTTCTTT.